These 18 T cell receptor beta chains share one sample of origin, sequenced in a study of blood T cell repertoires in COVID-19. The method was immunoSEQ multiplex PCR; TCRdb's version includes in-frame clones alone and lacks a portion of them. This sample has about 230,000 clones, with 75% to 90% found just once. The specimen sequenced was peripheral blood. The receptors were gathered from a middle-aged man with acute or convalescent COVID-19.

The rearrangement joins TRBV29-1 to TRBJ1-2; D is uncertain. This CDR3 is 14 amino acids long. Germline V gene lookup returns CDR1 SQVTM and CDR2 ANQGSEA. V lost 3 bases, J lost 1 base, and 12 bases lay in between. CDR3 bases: TGCAGCGTTGATGAGTGGGCCTTTAACTATGGCTACACCTTC. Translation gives CSVDEWAFNYGYTF.

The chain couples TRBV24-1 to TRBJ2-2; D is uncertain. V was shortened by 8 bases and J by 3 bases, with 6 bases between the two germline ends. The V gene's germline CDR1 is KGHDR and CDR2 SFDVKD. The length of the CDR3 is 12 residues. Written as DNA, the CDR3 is TGTGCCACCATGGCCGACACCGGGGAGCTGTTTTTT. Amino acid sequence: CATMADTGELFF.

The CDR3 sequence: CASTISSGGYTGELFF. The CDR3 DNA sequence: TGTGCCAGCACCATATCTTCAGGGGGATACACCGGGGAGCTGTTTTTT. This chain uses TRBV9 with TRBJ2-2; 7 bases line up with TRBD1. The V segment lost 6 bases and the J segment 3 bases; nucleotides outside the gene matches: 11. Germline V CDR1 and CDR2: SGDLS, YYNGEE. The CDR3 runs 16 residues.

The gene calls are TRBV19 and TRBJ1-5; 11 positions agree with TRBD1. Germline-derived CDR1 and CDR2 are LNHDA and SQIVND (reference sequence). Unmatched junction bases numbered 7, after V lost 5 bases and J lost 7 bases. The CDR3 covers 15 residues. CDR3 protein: CASSAGQGAGQPQHF. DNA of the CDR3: TGTGCCAGTAGTGCAGGACAGGGGGCCGGACAGCCCCAGCATTTT. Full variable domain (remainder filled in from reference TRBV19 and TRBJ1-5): DGGITQSPKYLFRKEGQNVTLSCEQNLNHDAMYWYRQDPGQGLRLIYYSQIVNDFQKGDIAEGYSVSREKKESFPLTVTSAQKNPTAFYLCASSAGQGAGQPQHFGDGTRLSIL.

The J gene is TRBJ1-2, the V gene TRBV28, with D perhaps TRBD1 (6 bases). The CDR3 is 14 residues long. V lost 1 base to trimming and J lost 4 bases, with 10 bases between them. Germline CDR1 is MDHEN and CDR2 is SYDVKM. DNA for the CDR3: TGTGCCAGCAGTTTATTAACAGGGCTCTATGGCTACACCTTC. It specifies CASSLLTGLYGYTF.

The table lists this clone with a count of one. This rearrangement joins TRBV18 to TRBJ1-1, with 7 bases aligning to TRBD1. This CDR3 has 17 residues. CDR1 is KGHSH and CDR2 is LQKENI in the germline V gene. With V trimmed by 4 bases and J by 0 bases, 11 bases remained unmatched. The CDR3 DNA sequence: TGTGCCAGCTCACGGCGGGACAGAGCCCCGGTGAACACTGAAGCTTTCTTT. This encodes CASSRRDRAPVNTEAFF.

CDR3 coding DNA: TGCGCCAGCAGCCCATCGTCAACAACTAGCCTATACGAGCAGTACTTC. Its translation is CASSPSSTTSLYEQYF. This chain uses TRBV5-1 with TRBJ2-7; D may be TRBD2 (6 bases). The CDR3 runs to 16 residues. The ends were cut back, 4 bases at V and 4 bases at J, with 21 bases in the middle. Per the germline V gene, CDR1 is SGHRS and CDR2 is YFSETQ. The full variable domain, its missing parts supplied by reference TRBV5-1 and TRBJ2-7, is KAGVTQTPRYLIKTRGQQVTLSCSPISGHRSVSWYQQTPGQGLQFLFEYFSETQRNKGNFPGRFSGRQFSNSRSEMNVSTLELGDSALYLCASSPSSTTSLYEQYFGPGTRLTVT.

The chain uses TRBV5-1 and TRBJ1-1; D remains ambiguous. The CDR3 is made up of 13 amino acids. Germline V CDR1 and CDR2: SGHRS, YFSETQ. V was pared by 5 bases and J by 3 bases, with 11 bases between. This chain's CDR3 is CASRTHGDTEAFF. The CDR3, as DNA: TGCGCCAGCAGGACTCACGGGGACACTGAAGCTTTCTTT.

The DNA for the CDR3 is TGTGCCAGCTCAGACAGGGATAGGGAGCCCCAGCATTTT. Its protein is CASSDRDREPQHF. The chain uses TRBV18 and TRBJ1-5, with 7 bases matching TRBD1. J gave up 8 bases and V 5 bases, and 6 bases lay outside the gene matches. The CDR3 consists of 13 residues. Germline V CDR1 and CDR2: KGHSH, LQKENI.

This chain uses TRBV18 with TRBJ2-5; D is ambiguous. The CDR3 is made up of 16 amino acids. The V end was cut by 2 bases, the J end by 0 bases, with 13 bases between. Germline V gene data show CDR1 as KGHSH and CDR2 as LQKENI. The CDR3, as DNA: TGTGCCAGCTCACCAGTTGTAGGCGGCTACCAAGAGACCCAGTACTTC. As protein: CASSPVVGGYQETQYF.

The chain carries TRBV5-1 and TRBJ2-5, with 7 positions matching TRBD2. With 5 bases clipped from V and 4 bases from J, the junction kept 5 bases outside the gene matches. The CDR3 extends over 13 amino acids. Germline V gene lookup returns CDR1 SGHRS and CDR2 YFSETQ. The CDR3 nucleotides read TGCGCCAGCAGACGCGCGGGAGCAGAGACCCAGTACTTC. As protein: CASRRAGAETQYF.

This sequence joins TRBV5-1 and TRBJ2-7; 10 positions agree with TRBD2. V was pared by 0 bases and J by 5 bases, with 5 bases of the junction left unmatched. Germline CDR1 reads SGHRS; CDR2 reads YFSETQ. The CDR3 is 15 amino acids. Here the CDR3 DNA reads TGCGCCAGCAGCTTGGCTGGAGCGGGAGGGGACGAGCAGTACTTC. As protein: CASSLAGAGGDEQYF.

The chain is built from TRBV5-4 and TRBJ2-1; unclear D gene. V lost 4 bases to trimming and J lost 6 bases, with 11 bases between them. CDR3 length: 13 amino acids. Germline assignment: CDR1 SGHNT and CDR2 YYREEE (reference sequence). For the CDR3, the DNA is TGTGCCAGCAGCGAGGCTAGGTTCAATGAGCAGTTCTTC. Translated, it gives CASSEARFNEQFF.

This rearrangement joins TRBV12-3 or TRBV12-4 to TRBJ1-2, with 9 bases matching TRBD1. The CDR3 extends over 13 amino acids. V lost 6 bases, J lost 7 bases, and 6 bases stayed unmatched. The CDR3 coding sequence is TGTGCCAGCAGCCCGACAGGGGGTGGTGGCTACACCTTC. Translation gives CASSPTGGGGYTF.

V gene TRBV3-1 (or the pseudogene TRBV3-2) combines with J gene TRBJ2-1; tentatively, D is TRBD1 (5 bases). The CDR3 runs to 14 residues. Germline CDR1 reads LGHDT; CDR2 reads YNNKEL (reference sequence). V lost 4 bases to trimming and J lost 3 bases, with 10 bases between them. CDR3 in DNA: TGTGCCAGCAGCCTTCTAGGGGACTACAATGAGCAGTTCTTC. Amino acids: CASSLLGDYNEQFF.

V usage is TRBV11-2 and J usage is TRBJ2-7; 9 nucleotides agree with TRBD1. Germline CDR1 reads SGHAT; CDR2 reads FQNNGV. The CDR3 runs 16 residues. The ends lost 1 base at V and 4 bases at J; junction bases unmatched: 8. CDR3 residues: CASSLGGTGRGYEQYF. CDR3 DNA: TGTGCCAGCAGCTTAGGGGGGACAGGGCGAGGGTACGAGCAGTACTTC.

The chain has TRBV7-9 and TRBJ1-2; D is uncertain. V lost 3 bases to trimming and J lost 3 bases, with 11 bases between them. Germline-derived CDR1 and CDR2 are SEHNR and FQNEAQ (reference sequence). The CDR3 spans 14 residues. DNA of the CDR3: TGTGCCAGCAGCTTGGCAGGCGCTGACTATGGCTACACCTTC. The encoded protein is CASSLAGADYGYTF.

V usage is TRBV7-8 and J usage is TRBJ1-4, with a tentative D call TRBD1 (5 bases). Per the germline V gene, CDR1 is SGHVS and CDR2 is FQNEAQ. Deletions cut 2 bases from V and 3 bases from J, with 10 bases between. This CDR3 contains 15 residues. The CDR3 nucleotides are TGTGCCAGCAGCTTAATGCAGGGTGCTAATGAAAAACTGTTTTTT. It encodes CASSLMQGANEKLFF. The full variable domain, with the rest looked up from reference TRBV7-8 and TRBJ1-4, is GAGVSQSPRYKVAKRGQDVALRCDPISGHVSLFWYQQALGQGPEFLTYFQNEAQLDKSGLPSDRFFAERPEGSVSTLKIQRTQQEDSAVYLCASSLMQGANEKLFFGSGTQLSVL.